The clone carrying this TCR beta chain has only a few counts. The entry originates in a study of blood T cell repertoires in COVID-19. Study overall: Samples came from the United States, Italy and Spain, spanning acute and convalescent COVID-19.

Using immunoSEQ multiplex PCR, the repertoire was profiled, and TCRdb retains in-frame clones only, with some absent. In the table there are 320,000 or so clones, roughly 88% of which are singletons. Per the germline V gene, CDR1 is MDHEN and CDR2 is SYDVKM. Trimming removed 5 bases at V and 2 bases at J, with 16 bases between. CDR3 size: 16 residues. Symptom resolution, clearance, or two negative PCRs marked donors in Cohort 3 as recovered. The sequenced sample was PBMCs or T cells enriched from blood (not recorded which). This chain connects TRBV28 to TRBJ1-5; D gene ambiguous. This receptor was obtained from a young man who had recovered from COVID-19. This CDR3 reads CASSPLIPAGNQPQHF. CDR3 DNA sequence: TGTGCCAGCAGTCCTCTCATCCCCGCGGGCAATCAGCCCCAGCATTTT.